These 21 T cell receptor beta chains were all obtained from the same sample, sequenced in a study of T cells in Graves' hyperthyroidism and ophthalmopathy. The TCR beta CDR3 regions underwent amplification using RNA transcripts as the source. Carried out on the TCR CDR3, a first-round RT-PCR used the HTBI primer set. TCRdb re-analysed the multiplex PCR reads in MiXCR, keeping a single row per CDR3 protein. This repertoire shows nearly 110,000 distinct CDR3 sequences, 15% to 20% found once; its top ten account for around two fifths. Sample: blood. Source of these receptors: a woman between 50 and 59 years old with Graves' hyperthyroidism.

This clonotype has a count of ten or more. The V and J genes are TRBV3-1 and TRBJ2-7; TRBD2 matches at 8 bases. The CDR3 is made up of 15 amino acids. Germline V gives CDR1 LGHDT, CDR2 YNNKEL (reference sequence). After removal of 3 bases from V and 3 bases from J, the junction contained 7 bases not matched to a gene. The CDR3 nucleotides are TGTGCCAGCAGCCAGCGGGGGGAGAGGAGCTACGAGCAGTACTTC. Its protein product is CASSQRGERSYEQYF.

Ten or more counts support this clonotype. The junction does not match germline at one end; this may be a read error. The chain uses TRBV7-2 and TRBJ1-2; possibly TRBD1 for D (6 bases). The CDR3 extends over 14 amino acids. Per the germline V gene, CDR1 is SGHTA and CDR2 is FQGNSA. CDR3 sequence (DNA): TGTGCCAGCAGCTTACCCCAGGACAGACCCGGCTGCACCTTC. This encodes CASSLPQDRPGCTF.

This clonotype was found many times. The V gene is TRBV4-1, the J gene TRBJ2-7, with D possibly TRBD2 on 5 matching bases. This CDR3 is 14 amino acids long. Germline V gene sequence: CDR1 MGHRA, CDR2 YSYEKL. Trimming took 1 base from V and 2 from J, leaving 9 bases between them. CDR3 in DNA: TGCGCCAGCAGCCAAGGGACTGGCCCCTACGAGCAGTACTTC. Translated, it gives CASSQGTGPYEQYF.

The rearrangement links TRBV5-1 to TRBJ2-1; D is undetermined. V was clipped by 4 bases and J by 5 bases, with 7 bases between them. The CDR3 covers 12 residues. Germline V gene data show CDR1 as SGHRS and CDR2 as YFSETQ. The CDR3 reads CASSRSDNEQFF. In DNA, the CDR3 is TGCGCCAGCAGCAGGAGTGACAATGAGCAGTTCTTC.

This clonotype was seen many times. V gene TRBV6-1 combines with J gene TRBJ2-1, with 12 bases identical to TRBD2. V shed 6 bases, J shed 8 bases, and the junction held 2 bases outside the gene matches. The CDR3 spans 13 residues. The germline gives CDR1 MNHNS, CDR2 SASEGT. DNA for the CDR3: TGTGCCAGCAGGACTAGCGGGAGAGATGAGCAGTTCTTC. Protein: CASRTSGRDEQFF.

This clonotype was recorded at least ten times. The V gene is TRBV28, the J gene TRBJ1-1; the D gene is possibly TRBD1 (6 bases). This CDR3 comprises 15 residues. V was clipped by 6 bases and J by 6 bases, with 20 bases between them. Germline loops: CDR1 MDHEN, CDR2 SYDVKM. CDR3 sequence reads: CASSSTGGGAPEAFF. The CDR3 DNA follows: TGTGCCAGCAGCAGCACTGGGGGGGGCGCACCTGAAGCTTTCTTT. Drawing the rest from reference TRBV28 and TRBJ1-1, the complete variable domain is DVKVTQSSRYLVKRTGEKVFLECVQDMDHENMFWYRQDPGLGLRLIYFSYDVKMKEKGDIPEGYSVSREKKERFSLILESASTNQTSMYLCASSSTGGGAPEAFFGQGTRLTVV.

This clonotype was recorded at least ten times. The chain uses TRBV9 and TRBJ2-2, with unresolved D. The CDR3 is 17 residues long. The germline V and J ends were trimmed by 0 bases and 5 bases, with 17 bases remaining between them. Germline lookup yields CDR1 SGDLS and CDR2 YYNGEE. The CDR3 nucleotides are TGTGCCAGCAGCGTAGTTTCCGGGTCGATAAAGACCGGGGAGCTGTTTTTT. This translates into CASSVVSGSIKTGELFF. Full variable domain (outside the CDR3, taken from reference TRBV9 and TRBJ2-2): DSGVTQTPKHLITATGQRVTLRCSPRSGDLSVYWYQQSLDQGLQFLIQYYNGEERAKGNILERFSAQQFPDLHSELNLSSLELGDSALYFCASSVVSGSIKTGELFFGEGSRLTVL.

This clonotype has at least ten counts. This rearrangement joins TRBV18 to TRBJ1-2; the D gene is possibly TRBD1 (6 bases). With 5 bases removed from V and 8 bases from J, the gap between germline ends came to 15 bases. Germline V gene data show CDR1 as KGHSH and CDR2 as LQKENI. This CDR3 has 13 residues. This CDR3 reads CASSDSGAVGYTF. DNA of the CDR3: TGTGCCAGCTCAGATTCGGGGGCAGTCGGCTACACCTTC. The whole variable domain, filled in from reference TRBV18 and TRBJ1-2, reads NAGVMQNPRHLVRRRGQEARLRCSPMKGHSHVYWYRQLPEEGLKFMVYLQKENIIDESGMPKERFSAEFPKEGPSILRIQQVVRGDSAAYFCASSDSGAVGYTFGSGTRLTVV.

In this sample, this clonotype turned up a few times. This sequence joins TRBV12-5 and TRBJ1-6; perhaps TRBD1 as D (6 bases). Germline CDR1 and CDR2: LGHNT and FRNRAP. This CDR3 has 12 amino acids. Trimming left V 11 bases short and J 5 bases short, with 10 bases between. CDR3 loop: CASQGNNSPLHF. In nucleotides, the CDR3 is TGTGCTTCGCAGGGGAATAATTCACCCCTCCACTTT.

This clonotype was detected many times. The chain carries TRBV5-1 and TRBJ2-3, with 13 bases that match TRBD2. The germline CDR1 and CDR2 sequences are SGHRS and YFSETQ. J was trimmed by 3 bases and V by 4 bases; bases with no gene match: 2. The CDR3 has 15 residues. CDR3 in amino acids: CASSMGLAGTDTQYF. The DNA for the CDR3 is TGCGCCAGCAGCATGGGACTAGCGGGAACAGATACGCAGTATTTT.

This clonotype was seen repeatedly, ten times or more. V usage is TRBV18 and J usage is TRBJ2-2, with D uncertain. V lost 3 bases, J lost 4 bases, and 6 bases lay in between. Germline assignment: CDR1 KGHSH and CDR2 LQKENI. The CDR3 has 13 residues. CDR3 in amino acids: CASSPMSTGELFF. The CDR3 coding sequence is TGTGCCAGCTCACCGATGAGCACCGGGGAGCTGTTTTTT.

The V and J genes are TRBV12-3 or TRBV12-4 and TRBJ1-1; 7 bases line up with TRBD1. The CDR3 consists of 16 residues. The ends lost 3 bases at V and 0 bases at J; junction bases unmatched: 7. CDR3 sequence: CASSFRQGEVNTEAFF. The CDR3 DNA sequence: TGTGCCAGCAGTTTTCGCCAGGGGGAGGTGAACACTGAAGCTTTCTTT.

The sample holds many counts of this clonotype. The CDR3 region is CASSMLPDKTGNTIYF. CDR3 DNA sequence: TGTGCCAGTAGTATGCTGCCAGACAAAACTGGAAACACCATATATTTT. V and J are TRBV19 and TRBJ1-3; D ambiguous. Looked up from germline, CDR1 is LNHDA and CDR2 is SQIVND (reference sequence). Trimming pared 3 bases from V and 2 bases from J, leaving 14 bases between. The CDR3 runs 16 residues.

The chain links TRBV19 to TRBJ2-2; D uncertain. The V end lost 3 bases, the J end lost 2 bases, and 7 bases lay between the germline ends. The CDR3 consists of 14 residues. CDR1 and CDR2 (germline): LNHDA, SQIVND (reference sequence). Here the CDR3 DNA reads TGTGCCAGTAGTATGTGGAGTAACACCGGGGAGCTGTTTTTT. Protein: CASSMWSNTGELFF.

This clonotype appeared many times. The chain has TRBV6-2 or TRBV6-3 and TRBJ2-1; D is uncertain. Trimming stripped 11 bases from V and 0 bases from J, with 23 bases between. The CDR3 loop spans 17 amino acids. Germline values: CDR1 MNHEY, CDR2 SVGEGT. The CDR3, as DNA: TGTGCCGTTACGAGCTCGGGCTCCCTGAGCTCCTACAATGAGCAGTTCTTC. It codes for CAVTSSGSLSSYNEQFF.

The chain has TRBV7-8 and TRBJ2-7, with D perhaps TRBD1 (5 bases). V lost 1 base, J lost 0 bases, and 10 bases lay in between. Germline CDR1 reads SGHVS; CDR2 reads FQNEAQ. The CDR3 is made up of 15 amino acids. The CDR3 sequence is CASSLGGSLSYEQYF. For the CDR3, the DNA is TGTGCCAGCAGCTTAGGGGGCTCCCTCTCCTACGAGCAGTACTTC.

In its sample, this clonotype was seen many times. This rearrangement joins TRBV2 to TRBJ2-2, with TRBD2 matching 12 bases. The germline V gene has CDR1 SNHLY and CDR2 FYNNEI. V shed 6 bases and J 6 bases; nucleotides not matched to a gene: 5. CDR3 length: 15 amino acids. The CDR3 protein is CASSPTSGSPGELFF. The CDR3 DNA follows: TGTGCCAGCAGCCCGACTAGCGGGAGTCCCGGGGAGCTGTTTTTT.

This clonotype was counted between two and nine times. The chain employs TRBV12-3 or TRBV12-4 and TRBJ2-2; D is possibly TRBD1 or TRBD2 (6 bases each). This CDR3 has 15 amino acids. V lost 6 bases to trimming and J lost 4 bases, with 15 bases between them. The DNA for the CDR3 is TGTGCCAGCAGCCGGGGGCTGGGAGGCACCGGGGAGCTGTTTTTT. Translating it yields CASSRGLGGTGELFF.

In its sample, this clonotype was seen many times. The rearrangement uses TRBV11-2 and TRBJ2-1; a possible D gene is TRBD2 (5 bases). This CDR3 is built from 16 residues. V lost 0 bases and J lost 2, with 11 bases in between. Germline CDR1 SGHAT, CDR2 FQNNGV. The CDR3 sequence: CASSLEWEPTYNEQFF. The CDR3 DNA reads as TGTGCCAGCAGCTTAGAGTGGGAGCCCACCTACAATGAGCAGTTCTTC.

This clonotype was seen many times. The V and J genes are TRBV11-2 and TRBJ2-7; D is perhaps TRBD1 or TRBD2 (6 bases each). V dropped 4 bases and J dropped 5 bases, with 12 bases sitting between them. The CDR3 has 13 amino acids. Germline V gives CDR1 SGHAT, CDR2 FQNNGV. The DNA for the CDR3 is TGTGCCAGCAGCTACTCGGGGGCCCACGAGCAGTACTTC. Translated, it gives CASSYSGAHEQYF.

This clonotype was recorded many times. The rearrangement joins TRBV27 to TRBJ1-5; possibly TRBD1 for D (6 bases). Germline V gives CDR1 MNHEY, CDR2 SMNVEV (reference sequence). This CDR3 region has 15 residues. Trimming took 7 bases from V and 1 from J, leaving 14 bases between them. DNA of the CDR3: TGTGCCAGCACCCCACAGGGACGGAGCAATCAGCCCCAGCATTTT. Translated, it gives CASTPQGRSNQPQHF.